Below, one T cell receptor (beta chain) is given with its context. The antigen remains undetermined. The source of the sample is a study of OX40 agonist ivuxolimab in advanced cancers. Germline V gives CDR1 GTSNPN, CDR2 SVGIG (reference sequence). This CDR3 contains 16 residues. V trimming: 2 bases; J trimming: 1 base; junction bases outside the gene matches: 8. TCRdb's copy holds only in-frame clones and misses some; the assay was immunoSEQ multiplex PCR. Found here are some 59,000 clones, approximately 90% of them singletons; the top ten hold 5.4%. Overall study findings and caveats: Individuals who were partial responders at 0.1-3.0 mg/kg had clonal expansion that ranked among the lowest.

Collection of blood occurred at baseline, at cycle 4 day 1, and at cycle 7 day 1. This TCR was sampled from an adult with an advanced solid tumor such as melanoma, head and neck, liver or kidney cancer. V gene TRBV30 combines with J gene TRBJ2-3; 8 nucleotides align to TRBD2. The sequences come from CD4+ or CD8+ T cells sorted from blood, collected in a trial of the OX40 agonist ivuxolimab. The CDR3 DNA reads as TGTGCCTGGAGTAAGGGACTAGTTGGGGGCACAGATACGCAGTATTTT. The encoded protein is CAWSKGLVGGTDTQYF.